This TCR beta chain was observed in a study of regulatory T cells in long-lasting Graves disease. General observations from the study: In persistent patients, shared public clonotypes (2,741) outnumbered those in new patients (about 1,000). Segments TRBV28, TRBJ1-2 and TRBJ2-5 showed preferential usage in persistent disease.

Combining iRepertoire HTBI primers with Arm-PCR of CDR3 regions, the authors built TCR beta libraries. From the multiplex PCR reads, TCRdb called clonotypes with MiXCR, one entry per CDR3 protein. The sample yields some 350,000 distinct CDR3 sequences, 15% to 20% seen once. The V end lost 7 bases, the J end lost 2 bases, and 9 bases lay between the germline ends. The CDR3 runs to 12 residues. The germline V gene has CDR1 DFQATT and CDR2 SNEGSKA (reference sequence). This clonotype was seen a single time. The target antigen is unknown. Time point in this sample: newly diagnosed GD, antithyroid drugs for less than 3 months. Preparation of the TCR library used RNA extracted from PBMCs. Staff drew roughly 10 milliliters of peripheral blood into EDTA tubes. The data also belong to a second study, concerning T cells in Graves' hyperthyroidism and ophthalmopathy. From that report: The HTBI primer set was used in a first-round RT-PCR of the TCR CDR3.

The chain recombines TRBV20-1 with TRBJ1-3; D remains unclear. This sequence originates from a woman younger than 35 with Graves disease. This material consisted of peripheral blood mononuclear cells (PBMCs), taken at new diagnosis, from a patient treated with antithyroid drugs. This chain's CDR3 is CSVKLTGNTIYF. The DNA for the CDR3 is TGCAGTGTAAAGCTAACTGGAAACACCATATATTTT.